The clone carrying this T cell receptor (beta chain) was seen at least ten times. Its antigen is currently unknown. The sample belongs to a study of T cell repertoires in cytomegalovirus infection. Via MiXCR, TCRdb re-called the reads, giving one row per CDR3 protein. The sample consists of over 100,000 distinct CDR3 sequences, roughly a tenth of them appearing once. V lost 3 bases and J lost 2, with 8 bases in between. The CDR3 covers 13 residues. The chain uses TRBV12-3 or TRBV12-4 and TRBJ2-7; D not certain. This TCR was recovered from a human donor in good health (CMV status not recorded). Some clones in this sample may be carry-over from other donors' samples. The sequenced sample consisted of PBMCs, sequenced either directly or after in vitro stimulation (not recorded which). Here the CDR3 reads CASSFGLAYEQYF. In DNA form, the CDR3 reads TGTGCCAGCAGTTTCGGGCTAGCCTACGAGCAGTACTTC.